Listed below are T cell receptor beta chains from one sample, sequenced in a study of T-cell reconstitution after alpha-beta-depleted transplantation in children. MiXCR, run by TCRdb on the PCR reads, gives a single entry per CDR3 protein. Here the sample spans about 980,000 distinct CDR3 sequences, under 30% being singletons. The specimen was PBMCs, mostly from graft donor cells, collected 360 days after TCRalphabeta/CD19-depleted stem cell transplant. The receptors originated from a boy in the first two years of life who had a stem cell transplant for SCID, so the T cells may come from the graft donor. Each CDR3 is given with its conserved first and last residue. The D gene is left open where the match is weak. Not every row has a clone size; where given, it reads once, few, many or a size class.

cdr3_aa | cdr3_nt | v_call | clone_size | j_call | d_call
CASSQAGTASSYNEQFF | TGTGCCAGCAGCCAAGCCGGGACAGCAAGCTCCTACAATGAGCAGTTCTTC | TRBV4-2 | NA | TRBJ2-1 | TRBD1
CASSRGPNYGYTF | TGTGCCAGCAGTCGGGGACCGAACTATGGCTACACCTTC | TRBV6-1 | many | TRBJ1-2 | NA
CASSGPGTFPYEQYF | TGCGCCAGCAGTGGACCAGGGACATTTCCCTACGAGCAGTACTTC | TRBV10-2 | NA | TRBJ2-7 | NA
CASSEDSYNEQFF | TGTGCCAGCAGTGAAGACTCCTACAATGAGCAGTTCTTC | TRBV2 | many | TRBJ2-1 | NA
CSVRVHQPQHF | TGCAGCGTCAGGGTACATCAGCCCCAGCATTTT | TRBV29-1 | NA | TRBJ1-5 | NA
CASSPGGALHF | TGTGCCAGCAGTCCCGGGGGAGCCCTCCACTTT | TRBV12-3/TRBV12-4 | NA | TRBJ1-6 | NA
CSASGTSKQGGVPDTQYF | TGCAGTGCGTCCGGGACTAGCAAGCAGGGCGGGGTGCCAGATACGCAGTATTTT | TRBV20-1 | NA | TRBJ2-3 | TRBD2
CAIRGQTYEQYF | TGTGCCATCAGGGGGCAGACCTACGAGCAGTACTTC | TRBV10-3 | few | TRBJ2-7 | NA
CSVEGRAGRKAFF | TGCAGCGTTGAAGGCCGAGCAGGCCGAAAAGCTTTCTTT | TRBV29-1 | few | TRBJ1-1 | NA
CASSALAGFYNEQFF | TGTGCCAGCAGTGCTCTTGCGGGGTTCTACAATGAGCAGTTCTTC | TRBV2 | NA | TRBJ2-1 | NA
CASANRLNTGELFF | TGTGCCAGCGCGAACAGATTAAACACCGGGGAGCTGTTTTTT | TRBV7-2 | NA | TRBJ2-2 | NA
CSADRVDEAFF | TGCAGTGCCGACAGGGTTGATGAAGCTTTCTTT | TRBV20-1 | NA | TRBJ1-1 | TRBD1
CASGRLLRTDTQYF | TGTGCCAGCGGGCGACTATTACGCACAGATACGCAGTATTTT | TRBV9 | NA | TRBJ2-3 | NA
CASRDSYSPLHF | TGTGCCAGCAGAGACAGCTATTCACCCCTCCACTTT | TRBV12-3/TRBV12-4 | few | TRBJ1-6 | NA
CASSFQGRADTQYF | TGTGCCAGCAGCTTTCAGGGTCGGGCAGATACGCAGTATTTT | TRBV27 | few | TRBJ2-3 | NA
CSVERLGEQYF | TGCAGCGTTGAACGACTGGGAGAGCAGTACTTC | TRBV29-1 | NA | TRBJ2-7 | NA
CSASNSGGDNEQFF | TGCAGTGCTTCAAATAGCGGGGGGGATAATGAGCAGTTCTTC | TRBV20-1 | few | TRBJ2-1 | TRBD2
CASSPRRLAEAFF | TGTGCCAGCAGTCCCCGCAGACTCGCTGAAGCTTTCTTT | TRBV12-3/TRBV12-4 | NA | TRBJ1-1 | NA
CASSRGGNPYEQYF | TGTGCCAGCTCACGGGGAGGGAACCCCTACGAGCAGTACTTC | TRBV18 | NA | TRBJ2-7 | TRBD2
CASSAQGIGSPLHF | TGTGCCAGCAGTGCCCAGGGCATTGGTTCACCCCTCCACTTT | TRBV6-4 | NA | TRBJ1-6 | NA
CASSSQGAKPYEQYF | TGTGCCAGCAGCTCACAGGGGGCAAAACCCTACGAGCAGTACTTC | TRBV7-9 | NA | TRBJ2-7 | TRBD1
CASSPGQSRETQYF | TGTGCCAGCAGTCCGGGACAGTCAAGGGAGACCCAGTACTTC | TRBV12-3/TRBV12-4 | NA | TRBJ2-5 | TRBD1
CASRITRAGELFF | TGTGCCAGCAGGATCACTAGGGCCGGGGAGCTGTTTTTT | TRBV12-3/TRBV12-4 | NA | TRBJ2-2 | NA
CASSLRPGLAAETQYF | TGTGCCAGCTCACTTCGACCGGGACTAGCGGCGGAGACCCAGTACTTC | TRBV18 | NA | TRBJ2-5 | TRBD2
CASSRSNPDTQYF | TGTGCCAGCAGCCGTAGCAATCCAGATACGCAGTATTTT | TRBV12-3/TRBV12-4 | few | TRBJ2-3 | NA
CASSVSGADTDTQYF | TGTGCCAGCAGCGTAAGCGGGGCCGACACAGATACGCAGTATTTT | TRBV9 | NA | TRBJ2-3 | TRBD2
CASSPTSGGWNQPQHF | TGTGCCAGCAGTCCCACATCAGGGGGATGGAATCAGCCCCAGCATTTT | TRBV27 | few | TRBJ1-5 | TRBD1
CASSLEQGQVNTEAFF | TGCGCCAGCAGCTTGGAACAGGGACAGGTGAACACTGAAGCTTTCTTT | TRBV5-1 | NA | TRBJ1-1 | TRBD1
CASSRGQPFLPYEQYF | TGCGCCAGCAGCCGCGGACAGCCGTTTCTCCCCTACGAGCAGTACTTC | TRBV5-1 | NA | TRBJ2-7 | NA
CSVALHRDRQHTF | TGCAGCGTTGCGTTACACCGGGACAGGCAGCACACCTTC | TRBV29-1 | NA | TRBJ1-2 | TRBD1
CASSFGRVHYGYTF | TGTGCCAGCAGCTTCGGCCGGGTGCACTATGGCTACACCTTC | TRBV5-5 | few | TRBJ1-2 | NA
CASSQDRLANNEQFF | TGCGCCAGCAGCCAAGACAGATTGGCCAACAATGAGCAGTTCTTC | TRBV4-3 | NA | TRBJ2-1 | NA
CASSLEGWGEKLFF | TGTGCCAGCAGTTTAGAAGGGTGGGGTGAAAAACTGTTTTTT | TRBV12-3/TRBV12-4 | NA | TRBJ1-4 | NA
CASSRKGDPNTEAFF | TGTGCCAGCAGCCGCAAAGGGGACCCGAACACTGAAGCTTTCTTT | TRBV4-2 | NA | TRBJ1-1 | NA
CASSQEEGLETQYF | TGCGCCAGCAGCCAAGAGGAGGGGCTGGAGACCCAGTACTTC | TRBV4-1 | NA | TRBJ2-5 | NA
CASSEGSGTENTGELFF | TGTGCCAGCAGCGAGGGGTCAGGAACGGAGAACACCGGGGAGCTGTTTTTT | TRBV9 | few | TRBJ2-2 | NA
CASSVGTTTGELFF | TGTGCCAGCAGCGTCGGGACTACCACCGGGGAGCTGTTTTTT | TRBV9 | few | TRBJ2-2 | TRBD2
CASSTGQVGYEQYF | TGTGCCAGCAGCACCGGTCAGGTGGGGTACGAGCAGTACTTC | TRBV12-3/TRBV12-4 | few | TRBJ2-7 | NA
CASSYLPDYEQYF | TGTGCCAGCAGTTACTTGCCAGACTACGAGCAGTACTTC | TRBV6-5 | NA | TRBJ2-7 | NA
CASSSSGAFTDTQYF | TGTGCCAGCAGTTCAAGCGGGGCTTTCACAGATACGCAGTATTTT | TRBV27 | few | TRBJ2-3 | TRBD2
CASSPGQAVNEQFF | TGCGCCAGCAGCCCGGGACAGGCGGTCAATGAGCAGTTCTTC | TRBV5-1 | once | TRBJ2-1 | TRBD1
CASSPDANEQFF | TGCGCCAGCAGCCCGGACGCCAATGAGCAGTTCTTC | TRBV5-1 | NA | TRBJ2-1 | NA
CASSQEPGLNTGELFF | TGTGCCAGCAGCCAAGAGCCGGGGCTGAACACCGGGGAGCTGTTTTTT | TRBV4-2 | NA | TRBJ2-2 | NA
CASSLVGGPTGELFF | TGTGCCAGCAGTTTGGTCGGGGGTCCTACGGGGGAGCTGTTTTTT | TRBV12-3/TRBV12-4 | NA | TRBJ2-2 | NA